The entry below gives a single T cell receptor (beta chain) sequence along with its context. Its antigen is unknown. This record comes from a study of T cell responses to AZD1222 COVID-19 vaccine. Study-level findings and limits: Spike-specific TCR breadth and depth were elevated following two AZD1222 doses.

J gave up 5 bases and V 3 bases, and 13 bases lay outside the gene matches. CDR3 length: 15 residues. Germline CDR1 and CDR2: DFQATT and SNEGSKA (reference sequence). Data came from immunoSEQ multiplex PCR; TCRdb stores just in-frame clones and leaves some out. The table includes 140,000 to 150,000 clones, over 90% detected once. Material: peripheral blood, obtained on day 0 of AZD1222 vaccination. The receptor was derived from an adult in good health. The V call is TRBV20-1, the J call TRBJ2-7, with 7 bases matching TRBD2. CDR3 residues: CSASKRASGDHEQYF. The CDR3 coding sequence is TGCAGTGCTAGTAAACGGGCTAGCGGAGACCACGAGCAGTACTTC.